This entry is about one T cell receptor (beta chain). The V gene's germline CDR1 is ENHRY and CDR2 SYGVKD. V was pared by 6 bases and J by 2 bases, with 17 bases between. CDR3 length: 16 amino acids. The data were taken from a study of blood T cell repertoires in COVID-19. The overall study: Acute-phase and convalescent COVID-19 samples originated in the United States, Italy and Spain. PBMCs, B-cell-depleted T cells, or T cells were the source of the cDNA or gDNA that made up the material.

The authors' processing: Using reference gene primer amplification, nucleated cell counts were estimated. Repertoires were generated with immunoSEQ multiplex PCR, while TCRdb's copy carries only in-frame clones and drops some. V, J and clone size were drawn from that table, and D and trimming were deduced from the DNA. This sample yields approximately 84,000 clones, of which around 78% are seen a single time; about an eighth belongs to the top ten. This TCR was sampled from a human donor in a cohort sampled during active COVID-19. The rearrangement uses TRBV10-3 and TRBJ2-1; possibly TRBD2 for D (6 bases). Source material: peripheral blood. The CDR3 spells CAIRLRLDFPYNEQFF. The CDR3, as DNA: TGTGCCATCAGGCTGCGACTAGACTTTCCCTACAATGAGCAGTTCTTC.